This T cell receptor (beta chain) was captured in a study of cytomegalovirus exposure and HLA in healthy donors (dated by TCRdb to between 2016 and 2019). Regarding the research as a whole: In an earlier analysis of some 610 of the donors, less than 350 Gb of sequence data and 100 million or so unique TCR beta sequences from 150 million to 200 million T cells were reported. Alongside the repertoire data, information on donor age, sex, ethnicity and CMV serostatus was compiled. A separate validation cohort of approximately 120 different subjects was used in addition to the roughly 700-subject first cohort. The study aimed to test whether signatures of past pathogen exposure could be identified by cataloging public T cell receptors. In an earlier analysis of a few hundred of the donors, high-throughput TCR beta sequencing was used to judge whether each TCR beta V gene segment behaved as functional or pseudogenic. Every repertoire in the discovery cohort had been generated on one and the same sequencing platform. Among some 400 genotyped donors of the cohort, an average of around 240,000 unique TCR beta nucleotide sequences was sequenced per donor, of which approximately 18% were non-productive. A later genetic analysis used genome-wide SNP genotypes for about 60% of the roughly 670 donors, treating that subset as a discovery cohort. Class I and class II HLA loci were covered by the typing at four-digit resolution. To predict cytomegalovirus infection status, the study combined high-throughput TCR immunosequencing, statistical association of individual TCRs with disease status, and machine learning. Typing coverage differed by locus: A, B, C, DRB1 and DQB1 were typed in roughly 629-630 donors, DQA1 in about 550, DPA1 in 600 to 610, and DPB1 in around 440. About 280 gigabases of sequencing data and around 85 million unique TCR sequences made up an early release that covered around 640 HLA-typed donors. In the later analysis, no new phenotypic data were used to find candidate immune exposures; instead, reliance was placed on TCR beta sequences and their occurrence across donors. Roughly five DR-DQ haplotypes were handled as single units for association and clustering, since linkage in the cohort was strong. The study used immunosequencing to profile the T cell repertoires of hundreds of subjects and linked those repertoires to cytomegalovirus serostatus. Of the approximately 400 genotyped donors, approximately 81% were placed in the genetic ancestry cluster associated with self-reported Caucasian donors. To study patterns of TCR occurrence, a later analysis re-analyzed previously published TCR beta repertoires from around 660 donors and added high-resolution HLA genotyping. Broad study findings and their caveats: The classifier was reported to diagnose cytomegalovirus status with high specificity and sensitivity in both the original and validation cohorts. Most TCR sequences were seen in very few donors, while some public TCRs were found in many individuals. Sequencing depth was assumed to be roughly uniform across donors in the presence/absence analyses, though that assumption may not hold. A later genetic analysis reported fewer N-insertions in productive TCRs among donors in an Asian-associated ancestry cluster than the roughly 700-donor mean. The sequencing pipeline was judged likely to have produced a cluster of highly shared sequence variants as a technical artifact. A later analysis found that most CMV-associated TCR beta chains appeared HLA-restricted, with HLA associations seemingly driven largely by CMV exposure. In a later analysis, around 15,000 TCR beta sequences were associated with specific HLA alleles at a false discovery rate of 0.05. Strong co-occurrence of HLA alleles, especially DR and DQ, made assigning TCR associations to individual alleles difficult. In an earlier analysis of approximately 600 of the donors, most TCR beta V segments were observed in productive rearrangements about 87% or about 30% of the time, broadly matching IMGT annotations. V-gene and J-gene trimming of TCR beta chains was associated with a missense DCLRE1C variant in a later genetic analysis, and the association was replicated in an independent cohort. In a later analysis, several top co-occurrence clusters were reported to appear linked to parvovirus B19, influenza, CMV and Epstein-Barr virus. Some IMGT-functional V segments, including TRBV6-2 and TRBV6-3, could not be distinguished by the 87-base-pair reads and were therefore excluded. Because counts were too low, about 17 rarely observed V segments, including chromosome 9 orphons, were excluded from the earlier analysis of some 540 of the donors. For the cohort, immune exposure information was limited to CMV serostatus. The cohort was sequenced for TCR beta chains only, and without alpha or paired-chain data the features that could be detected were limited. A later analysis found that TCR association rates varied across HLA loci, with DRB1 alleles showing the most associated TCRs and HLA-C alleles the fewest. A further reported finding was that TCR beta sequences accurately predicted the HLA-A and HLA-B alleles for most subjects in the first cohort. In the study, about 150 TCR beta chains were listed as associated with cytomegalovirus. Linkage disequilibrium might explain the correlated functional status among segregating V segments, but an unknown experimental factor could not be excluded. Because some donors lacked HLA typing at each locus, the association tests relied only on the typed subset. A few of the identified cytomegalovirus-associated TCR beta chains were confirmed in vitro to be specific for cytomegalovirus antigens. According to the authors, the approach could potentially be generalized to other disease states and immunological phenotypes. Compared with equally common non-associated chains, HLA-associated TCR beta chains in a later analysis were more clonally expanded and had lower generation probabilities.

Library preparation was by the immunoSEQ multiplex PCR assay. A mixture of 60 forward primers for TCR Vbeta segments and 13 reverse primers for TCR Jbeta segments was used in the multiplex PCR. Amplification of the CDR3 region of rearranged TCR beta genes was performed with a multiplex PCR assay on genomic DNA. The Illumina HiSeq System was used to sequence the amplified TCR beta libraries as 87-base-pair reads. Turning to the authors' computational methods: A later analysis counted about 80 million unique TCR beta chains across the 600 to 850 repertoires, and some 11 million of these chains were shared by at least two donors. A nearest-neighbor algorithm error-corrected the raw reads and collapsed the reads into unique sequences, merging closely related sequences to remove PCR and sequencing errors. To assign V, D and J gene segments, CDR3 sequences were aligned to IMGT reference sequences. For a sequence to be retained, at least a six-nucleotide match to both a V gene segment and a J gene segment was required. Rearrangements were called productive when the CDR3 lacked stop codons and stayed in frame with V and J; all others were non-productive. CDR3 was defined according to IMGT convention as the region running from the second conserved V-encoded cysteine to the conserved J-encoded phenylalanine. The earlier analysis of fewer than 750 of the donors excluded sequences that lacked an unambiguous match to a single V gene segment. In an earlier analysis of roughly 500 of the donors, V segments were called functional above 56.7% productive rearrangements and were called segregating when the between-donor standard deviation exceeded 5%. A statistical classification framework was built to diagnose cytomegalovirus status from the catalog of TCR beta chain sequences. V and J gene assignment, in a later analysis, came from comparing TCR nucleotide sequences with IMGT/GENE-DB human TR gene sequences. The TCRdist pipeline was used in a later analysis to assign CDR3 sequences and most-parsimonious VDJ recombination scenarios. In a later analysis, each TCR beta chain was defined by its CDR3 amino acid sequence together with its V-gene family, and reads without a unique V-gene family were excluded. A later analysis removed 550 to 700 highly shared, low-generation-probability nucleotide sequences to deal with suspected cross-contamination and a sequencing artifact. In a later analysis, a clonal expansion index for each public chain was calculated from normalized within-repertoire ranks of inferred template counts. In a later analysis, generation probabilities were computed with a VDJ recombination model fitted to out-of-frame rearrangements, and the resulting probabilities were checked against IGoR. In a later analysis, TCR-TCR, TCR-HLA and TCR-CMV co-occurrence was scored with hypergeometric tests, and a repertoire-size bias correction was applied to TCR pairs. To estimate false discovery rates, a later analysis permuted the HLA or CMV assignments 20 times. In a later analysis, co-occurring TCRs were grouped using DBSCAN, and TCRdist sequence similarity was added for clustering within HLA-allele-positive subsets. Repertoires with fewer than 30,000 or more than 120,000 public chains were left out of co-occurrence clustering, as were a handful of repertoires with anomalous nucleotide sharing. TCRdb carries this immuneACCESS record with in-frame sequences only. Its versions omit some clonotypes, under half of them owing to an unresolved V gene in the studies checked, with the rest unexplained. V, J and clone size derive from that table, while D and trimming were established from the DNA sequence. This sample comprises about 180,000 clones, 70% to 75% of them detected only once. Together, the top ten hold 2.5% to 3.5% of the sample.

Sequences SGDLS (CDR1) and YYNGEE (CDR2) are obtained from the germline V gene. Taken from cysteine to phenylalanine, the CDR3 has 15 residues. Only the CDR3 DNA stays, 45 bases, in frame from base 1. At the junction V is shortened by 1 base and J by 2 bases; bases outside the gene matches: 3. The cohort consisted of approximately 670 healthy bone marrow donors. At the time of sampling, all cohort members were nominally healthy, though unrecorded immune exposures were likely present. The donor tested CMV seronegative, placing the donor among the roughly 340 seronegative members of the cohort. A peripheral blood sample was collected from each donor, and TCR beta sequencing was performed on peripheral blood mononuclear cells. The Qiagen DNeasy Blood Extraction Kit was used to extract genomic DNA from the blood cell samples. About this clone: This receptor's antigen is unknown. The input lacks base qualities; no much larger clone sits a single base away. Other nucleotide sequences from this sample produce the same CDR3.

The chain is assembled from TRBV9 and TRBJ1-3; 7 central nucleotides agree with TRBD1. The sequenced sample was PBMCs. This clonotype was obtained from a male donor in good health and CMV-seronegative. The nucleotide sequence is given as TGTGCCAGCAGCGTAACCCAGGGGGCTGGAAACACCATATATTTT. This codes for CASSVTQGAGNTIYF.